The 21 T cell receptor beta chains below were found in one sample sequenced in a study of blood T cell repertoires in COVID-19. Measured with immunoSEQ multiplex PCR; TCRdb has only the in-frame clones, and not every one. The sample holds 150,000 or so clones, around 80% seen once. The sample was peripheral blood. The receptors were gathered from a woman of 80 years or more with acute or convalescent COVID-19.

The rearrangement uses TRBV5-1 and TRBJ2-7, with 8 nucleotides matching TRBD1. The germline CDR1 and CDR2 sequences are SGHRS and YFSETQ. This CDR3 has 14 amino acids. The ends lost 4 bases at V and 3 bases at J; junction bases unmatched: 6. The chain's CDR3 is CASSGGQAGYEQYF. In DNA, the CDR3 is TGCGCCAGCAGCGGGGGACAGGCCGGCTACGAGCAGTACTTC.

The chain uses TRBV4-1 and TRBJ2-2, with D tentatively TRBD1 (6 bases). The germline V gene has CDR1 MGHRA and CDR2 YSYEKL. The CDR3 loop spans 14 amino acids. Trimming pared 5 bases from V and 6 bases from J, leaving 13 bases between. In DNA form, the CDR3 reads TGCGCCAGCAGCAAAACAGGGATGGCCGGGGAGCTGTTTTTT. Its protein product is CASSKTGMAGELFF.

The CDR3 loop reads CASSNRADTQYF. In nucleotides, the CDR3 is TGTGCCAGTAGTAACAGGGCAGATACGCAGTATTTT. The chain combines TRBV19 with TRBJ2-3; D is perhaps TRBD1 (6 bases). The CDR3 has 12 amino acids. V shed 4 bases and J shed 4 bases, with 6 bases lying between them. The germline gives CDR1 LNHDA, CDR2 SQIVND (reference sequence).

The chain uses TRBV6-5 and TRBJ1-1; 8 nucleotides line up with TRBD1. Trimming took 4 bases from V and 5 from J; bases not matched to a gene: 6. Germline V gives CDR1 MNHEY, CDR2 SVGAGI. This CDR3 has 14 amino acids. CDR3 sequence reads: CASSSGGARTEAFF. The CDR3 nucleotides are TGTGCCAGCAGTTCAGGGGGCGCGAGGACTGAAGCTTTCTTT.

The chain recombines TRBV6-5 with TRBJ1-5; D perhaps matches TRBD1 (5 bases). The length of the CDR3 is 14 residues. V was cut by 6 bases and J by 4 bases, with 13 bases left in between. Germline assignment: CDR1 MNHEY and CDR2 SVGAGI. In DNA, the CDR3 is TGTGCCAGCAGCCGAGGACAAGTTAATCAGCCCCAGCATTTT. This encodes CASSRGQVNQPQHF.

The chain employs TRBV10-3 and TRBJ1-2; 8 positions agree with TRBD1. Unmatched junction bases numbered 7, after V lost 6 bases and J lost 7 bases. The germline V gene has CDR1 ENHRY and CDR2 SYGVKD. This CDR3 region has 13 residues. The DNA of the CDR3 is TGTGCCATCAGGTTGGGACAGGAGTCTGGCTACACCTTC. Protein: CAIRLGQESGYTF.

The chain combines TRBV9 with TRBJ2-1, with 10 nucleotides matching TRBD2. After removal of 4 bases from V and 8 bases from J, the junction contained 9 bases not matched to a gene. The CDR3 loop spans 15 amino acids. The germline gives CDR1 SGDLS, CDR2 YYNGEE. The CDR3 protein is CASSNPSSGSYEQFF. For the CDR3, the DNA is TGTGCCAGCAGCAACCCATCTAGCGGGAGCTATGAGCAGTTCTTC.

This chain joins TRBV6-5 and TRBJ1-1; a possible D gene is TRBD1 (5 bases). The V end lost 5 bases, the J end lost 1 base, and 8 bases lay between the germline ends. From germline, CDR1 is MNHEY and CDR2 SVGAGI. This CDR3 has 13 residues. Here the CDR3 DNA reads TGTGCCAGCAGTCGACAGAGGAACACTGAAGCTTTCTTT. It codes for CASSRQRNTEAFF.

This clone was detected once. The rearrangement links TRBV27 to TRBJ1-3; no clear D. From germline, CDR1 is MNHEY and CDR2 SMNVEV (reference sequence). Deletions cut 0 bases from V and 1 base from J, with 7 bases between. CDR3 length: 15 amino acids. The DNA of the CDR3 is TGTGCCAGCAGTTTATCGGAGGGATCTGGAAACACCATATATTTT. Translated, it gives CASSLSEGSGNTIYF.

The count of this clone is one. The CDR3 here is CASSENPGQGTEQYF. CDR3 DNA sequence: TGTGCCAGCAGCGAGAACCCGGGACAGGGTACCGAGCAGTACTTC. The gene calls are TRBV2 and TRBJ2-7, with TRBD1 matching over 9 bases. V was pared by 6 bases and J by 6 bases, with 12 bases of the junction left unmatched. Germline V gene lookup returns CDR1 SNHLY and CDR2 FYNNEI. The CDR3 runs to 15 residues.

The chain employs TRBV7-2 and TRBJ2-1, with D perhaps TRBD2 (6 bases). In germline, CDR1 is SGHTA, CDR2 FQGNSA. The CDR3 runs 15 residues. The germline V and J ends were trimmed by 7 bases and 5 bases, with 18 bases remaining between them. This CDR3 reads CASTLLLGGNNEQFF. CDR3 nucleotides: TGTGCCAGCACCCTACTTCTGGGGGGAAACAATGAGCAGTTCTTC.

The chain is built from TRBV21-1 and TRBJ1-1; the D call TRBD1 from the table was never checked on the DNA. TRBV21-1 is a listed pseudogene. The CDR3 sequence is 14 residues long. In DNA, the CDR3 is TGTGCCAGCAGCCCGACAGGGCCGAACACTGAAGCTTTCTTT. Amino acid sequence: CASSPTGPNTEAFF.

The chain combines TRBV9 with TRBJ1-2; 7 bases are shared with TRBD1. V lost 2 bases to trimming and J lost 3 bases; unmatched junction nucleotides: 1. The germline V gene encodes CDR1 SGDLS and CDR2 YYNGEE. This CDR3 has 13 residues. CDR3 loop: CASSVQGDYGYTF. CDR3 bases: TGTGCCAGCAGCGTCCAGGGGGACTATGGCTACACCTTC.

V and J are TRBV7-2 and TRBJ2-7, with 7 bases identical to TRBD2. The CDR3 is made up of 15 amino acids. V shed 2 bases, J shed 4 bases, and the junction held 8 bases outside the gene matches. Germline V gene data show CDR1 as SGHTA and CDR2 as FQGNSA. CDR3 sequence: CASSLNGGSVYEQYF. The CDR3 nucleotides read TGTGCCAGCAGCTTAAATGGCGGGAGTGTATACGAGCAGTACTTC.

The CDR3: CASLKAGGHNEQFF. For the CDR3, the DNA is TGCGCCAGCCTGAAAGCGGGAGGGCACAATGAGCAGTTCTTC. The gene calls are TRBV5-1 and TRBJ2-1, with 10 bases aligning to TRBD2. The germline CDR1 and CDR2 sequences are SGHRS and YFSETQ. The J segment lost 5 bases and the V segment lost 7 bases, leaving 6 bases of the junction unmatched. This CDR3 region has 14 residues.

The V and J genes are TRBV6-6 and TRBJ2-4; 10 nucleotides match TRBD2. This CDR3 region has 14 residues. Germline assignment: CDR1 MNHNY and CDR2 SVGAGI (reference sequence). V shed 8 bases and J 5 bases; nucleotides not matched to a gene: 6. The CDR3 DNA follows: TGTGCCAGCGGGGCTAGCGGGAGACAAAACATTCAGTACTTC. This gives the protein CASGASGRQNIQYF.

CDR3 protein: CASSGGTSATVDTQYF. CDR3 coding DNA: TGTGCCAGCAGCGGAGGGACTAGCGCGACGGTAGATACGCAGTATTTT. This rearrangement joins TRBV9 to TRBJ2-3; 10 positions agree with TRBD2. V dropped 3 bases and J dropped 5; count of bases not matched to a gene: 9. Germline V gene sequence: CDR1 SGDLS, CDR2 YYNGEE. The CDR3 has 16 amino acids.

J is TRBJ1-1 and V is TRBV29-1; D remains unclear. The V gene's germline CDR1 is SQVTM and CDR2 ANQGSEA. Trimming pared 2 bases from V and 4 bases from J, leaving 14 bases between. This CDR3 contains 14 residues. In nucleotides, the CDR3 is TGCAGCGTTGAACCAGTTGTTTCCCTCACTGAAGCTTTCTTT. Its protein product is CSVEPVVSLTEAFF.

J is TRBJ2-7 and V is TRBV19; 10 bases line up with TRBD2. V trimming: 6 bases; J trimming: 0 bases; junction bases outside the gene matches: 8. The CDR3 loop spans 16 amino acids. Germline lookup yields CDR1 LNHDA and CDR2 SQIVND (reference sequence). The CDR3 protein is CASSLSSGGSSYEQYF. In nucleotides, the CDR3 is TGTGCCAGTAGCCTCTCTAGCGGGGGAAGCTCCTACGAGCAGTACTTC.

This clone was detected only a few times. This chain links TRBV30 with TRBJ2-3, with D possibly TRBD2 on 5 matching bases. Germline CDR1 GTSNPN, CDR2 SVGIG (reference sequence). The CDR3 contains 13 residues. Trimming shortened V by 1 base and J by 2 bases, and 7 bases separated the two germline ends. CDR3: CAWSDGNTDTQYF. The CDR3 bases are TGTGCCTGGAGTGACGGGAACACAGATACGCAGTATTTT. The full variable domain, with the rest looked up from reference TRBV30 and TRBJ2-3, is SQTIHQWPATLVQPVGSPLSLECTVEGTSNPNLYWYRQAAGRGLQLLFYSVGIGQISSEVPQNLSASRPQDRQFILSSKKLLLSDSGFYLCAWSDGNTDTQYFGPGTRLTVL.

This clone has a single count. V and J are TRBV6-5 and TRBJ2-7, with TRBD2 matching 9 bases. The germline V gene has CDR1 MNHEY and CDR2 SVGAGI. V lost 4 bases, J lost 3 bases, and 7 bases stayed unmatched. This CDR3 contains 15 residues. The CDR3: CASSLGSGRSYEQYF. CDR3 nucleotides: TGTGCCAGCAGTTTGGGCAGCGGGAGGAGCTACGAGCAGTACTTC.